Following are 28 T cell receptor beta chains from one sample sequenced in a study of blood T cells in healthy people across ages. Primers used in a second PCR of roughly 6 to 11 cycles were a sample-barcoded 5' primer and a J-beta primer mix. TCRdb analysed the 5' RACE reads with MiXCR anew, one entry per CDR3 protein. This repertoire shows fewer than 2,000,000 distinct CDR3 sequences, approximately 40% found once; its top ten account for roughly 23%. Sequenced sample: blood. These receptors all come from a human donor in good health.

A few counts support this clonotype. The chain employs TRBV12-3 or TRBV12-4 and TRBJ2-7; D is unclear. V lost 0 bases to trimming and J lost 2 bases, with 17 bases between them. The CDR3 extends over 17 amino acids. The CDR3 spells CASSLALMGIGAYEQYF. Here the CDR3 DNA reads TGTGCCAGCAGTTTAGCGCTAATGGGAATTGGGGCCTACGAGCAGTACTTC.

This clonotype was recorded many times. The chain links TRBV7-3 to TRBJ2-1, with 7 bases matching TRBD2. This CDR3 has 15 residues. V lost 0 bases and J lost 4; bases outside the gene matches: 3. The germline gives CDR1 SGHTA, CDR2 FQGTGA. CDR3 nucleotide sequence: TGTGCCAGCAGCTTAACCGGGGGGACTTACAATGAGCAGTTCTTC. Residues: CASSLTGGTYNEQFF.

The CDR3 nucleotides are TGCAGTGCTAGAGACCTGGCAGCCCGGGGACCCCAGCATTTT. It specifies CSARDLAARGPQHF. The V call is TRBV20-1, the J call TRBJ1-5; D ambiguous. The germline gives CDR1 DFQATT, CDR2 SNEGSKA (reference sequence). Between the trimmed V and J ends, which lost 0 bases and 10 bases, there was a span of 16 bases. The CDR3 runs 14 residues.

J is TRBJ1-5 and V is TRBV20-1; TRBD1 matches at 7 bases. Per the germline V gene, CDR1 is DFQATT and CDR2 is SNEGSKA (reference sequence). This CDR3 contains 13 residues. V lost 4 bases and J lost 7; bases outside the gene matches: 7. The DNA for the CDR3 is TGCAGTGCTATGAACAGGGGTTCCCAGCCCCAGCATTTT. It is translated as CSAMNRGSQPQHF.

The chain has TRBV4-3 and TRBJ2-1; no clear D. In germline, CDR1 is LGHNA, CDR2 YSLEER. There are 15 residues in the CDR3. V lost 0 bases and J lost 0, with 6 bases in between. This chain's CDR3 is CASSQDLFSYNEQFF. CDR3 DNA: TGCGCCAGCAGCCAAGATCTGTTCTCCTACAATGAGCAGTTCTTC.

This clonotype was found many times. The V gene is TRBV6-5, the J gene TRBJ1-1; D gene unclear. V lost 7 bases and J 0 bases, leaving 12 bases between the germline ends. The germline V gene has CDR1 MNHEY and CDR2 SVGAGI. CDR3 size: 14 residues. The CDR3 spells CASITPGVNTEAFF. CDR3 sequence (DNA): TGTGCCAGCATCACCCCCGGGGTGAACACTGAAGCTTTCTTT.

This clonotype was observed a handful of times. The rearrangement uses TRBV5-1 and TRBJ2-7, with 8 bases aligning to TRBD1. This CDR3 has 14 residues. J was trimmed by 2 bases and V by 5 bases; bases with no gene match: 6. Germline CDR1 is SGHRS and CDR2 is YFSETQ. The chain's CDR3 is CASRRGQGAYEQYF. CDR3 nucleotide sequence: TGCGCCAGCAGACGAGGACAGGGAGCCTACGAGCAGTACTTC.

The chain carries TRBV28 and TRBJ2-3; perhaps TRBD2 as D (5 bases). This CDR3 has 13 amino acids. Germline loops: CDR1 MDHEN, CDR2 SYDVKM. The V end was cut by 7 bases, the J end by 9 bases, with 17 bases between. For the CDR3, the DNA is TGTGCCAGCACCAGCCCCGCTAGCAGGACGCAGTATTTT. As protein: CASTSPASRTQYF.

The CDR3 region is CASSPALGGNYGYTF. DNA for the CDR3: TGTGCCAGCAGCCCGGCCCTTGGGGGGAACTATGGCTACACCTTC. The V gene is TRBV4-2, the J gene TRBJ1-2; maybe TRBD1 (5 bases). The ends were cut back, 4 bases at V and 2 bases at J, with 14 bases in the middle. CDR1 and CDR2 (germline): LGHNA, YNFKEQ. The CDR3 covers 15 residues.

CDR3 protein: CASSSYTGDHLPTEAFF. The DNA for the CDR3 is TGTGCCAGCAGCTCCTATACGGGGGACCACCTTCCCACTGAAGCTTTCTTT. J is TRBJ1-1 and V is TRBV7-9; weak D call: TRBD1 (5 bases). There are 17 residues in the CDR3. CDR1 and CDR2 from the germline V gene are SEHNR and FQNEAQ (reference sequence). V was shortened by 4 bases and J by 4 bases, with 22 bases between the two germline ends.

The chain is built from TRBV5-6 and TRBJ2-3; tentative D call: TRBD1 (6 bases). The ends were cut back, 1 base at V and 8 bases at J, with 20 bases in the middle. This CDR3 contains 16 residues. From germline, CDR1 is SGHDT and CDR2 YYEEEE. The DNA of the CDR3 is TGTGCCAGCAGCTTGTCCCGCAGGGGCCGTGGAGGTACGCAGTATTTT. Translation: CASSLSRRGRGGTQYF.

This chain connects TRBV6-2 or TRBV6-3 to TRBJ2-1; D perhaps matches TRBD2 (6 bases). Between the trimmed V and J ends, which lost 8 bases and 5 bases, there was a span of 10 bases. The CDR3 is made up of 12 amino acids. Germline loops: CDR1 MNHEY, CDR2 SVGEGT. CDR3 DNA sequence: TGTGCCAGCGGGGGGAACAACAATGAGCAGTTCTTC. This encodes CASGGNNNEQFF.

The rearrangement uses TRBV3-1 and TRBJ2-3; possibly TRBD2 for D (5 bases). Per the germline V gene, CDR1 is LGHDT and CDR2 is YNNKEL (reference sequence). Trimming took off 4 bases at V and 6 bases at J, with 14 bases between the two ends. This CDR3 is 14 amino acids long. Here the CDR3 DNA reads TGTGCCAGCAGCCCTCAAGTACTAGGGGATACGCAGTATTTT. It specifies CASSPQVLGDTQYF.

CDR3 in amino acids: CASSFQRYSNQPQHF. The CDR3 nucleotides are TGTGCCAGCAGCTTCCAGCGATATAGCAATCAGCCCCAGCATTTT. The gene calls are TRBV5-6 and TRBJ1-5, with D unclear. This CDR3 is built from 15 residues. Trimming removed 2 bases at V and 0 bases at J, with 9 bases between. Per the germline V gene, CDR1 is SGHDT and CDR2 is YYEEEE.

This clonotype was observed a few times. The DNA for the CDR3 is TGTGCCAGCAGTTGGGCAGGTAATAGCAATCAGCCCCAGCATTTT. Encoded protein: CASSWAGNSNQPQHF. The chain combines TRBV6-6 with TRBJ1-5; D is undetermined. CDR3 length equals 15 residues. CDR1 and CDR2 (germline): MNHNY, SVGAGI (reference sequence). V dropped 4 bases and J dropped 0 bases, with 10 bases sitting between them.

This clonotype appeared a few times. This chain connects TRBV15 to TRBJ2-3, with D unresolved. The CDR3 has 16 residues. V was clipped by 0 bases and J by 2 bases, with 12 bases between them. In germline, CDR1 is LNHNV, CDR2 YYDKDF (reference sequence). The DNA for the CDR3 is TGTGCCACCAGCAGAGATCTACTCCAGCCCACAGATACGCAGTATTTT. It codes for CATSRDLLQPTDTQYF.

This clonotype showed up just a few times. The chain links TRBV12-3 or TRBV12-4 to TRBJ1-2; D not resolved. The CDR3 is 14 residues long. Between the trimmed V and J ends, which lost 8 bases and 4 bases, there was a span of 17 bases. The DNA for the CDR3 is TGTGCCAGCCGGTCGTCCAATATGTTCTATGGCTACACCTTC. Translated: CASRSSNMFYGYTF.

The chain links TRBV12-3 or TRBV12-4 to TRBJ1-5, with D hard to call. Trimming took 4 bases from V and 1 from J, leaving 8 bases between them. This CDR3 has 14 amino acids. The CDR3 region has the DNA TGTGCCAGCAGTTCTTTAGTCAGCAATCAGCCCCAGCATTTT. Translation gives CASSSLVSNQPQHF.

The chain joins TRBV5-1 to TRBJ2-1, with 10 bases identical to TRBD1. The CDR3 is 16 residues long. V lost 10 bases and J lost 0; bases outside the gene matches: 10. CDR1 is SGHRS, CDR2 YFSETQ, per germline. DNA for the CDR3: TGCGCCGGCAAGATCGGACAGGGGGTCTCCTACAATGAGCAGTTCTTC. It codes for CAGKIGQGVSYNEQFF.

The chain links TRBV12-3 or TRBV12-4 to TRBJ1-5; D possibly corresponds to TRBD1 (5 bases). V dropped 7 bases and J dropped 5 bases, with 15 bases sitting between them. The CDR3 has 14 residues. This CDR3 reads CASTLSGLDQPQHF. CDR3 DNA: TGTGCCAGCACCTTGTCAGGGCTGGATCAGCCCCAGCATTTT.

This clonotype has only one observation. The junction and the germline gene differ at one end; a read error may be behind it. V usage is TRBV2 and J usage is TRBJ2-1, with a tentative D call TRBD2 (5 bases). The germline CDR1 and CDR2 sequences are SNHLY and FYNNEI. This CDR3 has 14 residues. For the CDR3, the DNA is TGTGCCAGCAGTGCGTTGGCTACGGGGAATGAGCAGTTCTTT. Protein product: CASSALATGNEQFF.

This clonotype showed up just a few times. J is TRBJ2-7 and V is TRBV29-1; TRBD1 matches at 7 bases. Looked up from germline, CDR1 is SQVTM and CDR2 is ANQGSEA. Trimming removed 1 base from V and 6 bases from J; junction bases left unmatched: 9. This CDR3 spans 14 amino acids. This CDR3 is CSVEAAQGVGEQYF. DNA for the CDR3: TGCAGCGTTGAAGCCGCGCAGGGGGTTGGCGAGCAGTACTTC.

This clonotype turned up a few times. V usage is TRBV6-4 and J usage is TRBJ2-5; D is possibly TRBD1 or TRBD2 (5 bases each). Germline V gives CDR1 MRHNA, CDR2 SNTAGT. This CDR3 spans 14 amino acids. V was cut by 2 bases and J by 5 bases, with 12 bases left in between. CDR3 DNA sequence: TGTGCCAGCAGTGACCGGGGCAGGACTGAGACCCAGTACTTC. This sequence encodes CASSDRGRTETQYF.

In its sample, this clonotype was seen a few times. This rearrangement joins TRBV29-1 to TRBJ1-2; 10 bases agree with TRBD1. Germline lookup yields CDR1 SQVTM and CDR2 ANQGSEA. This CDR3 has 16 residues. With V trimmed by 4 bases and J by 4 bases, 12 bases remained unmatched. In DNA form, the CDR3 reads TGCAGCGTTGTTAGGAGCGGACAGGGGGATGGCTATGGCTACACCTTC. This translates into CSVVRSGQGDGYGYTF.

This clonotype was observed a handful of times. This chain uses TRBV6-1 with TRBJ1-6; 10 bases match TRBD1. The ends lost 5 bases at V and 7 bases at J; junction bases unmatched: 5. This CDR3 comprises 15 residues. Germline-derived CDR1 and CDR2 are MNHNS and SASEGT. CDR3 DNA sequence: TGTGCCAGCAGTACAAGACAGGGGGCAAATTCACCCCTCCACTTT. Protein product: CASSTRQGANSPLHF.

The rearrangement uses TRBV7-9 and TRBJ2-1, with TRBD2 matching 7 bases. CDR3 length equals 16 residues. Germline lookup yields CDR1 SEHNR and CDR2 FQNEAQ (reference sequence). J lost 5 bases, V lost 5 bases, and 12 bases had no gene match. The CDR3 coding sequence is TGTGCCAGCAGCACCCTCTCGGCGGGGGTCAACAATGAGCAGTTCTTC. Translated, it gives CASSTLSAGVNNEQFF.

This clonotype was seen a handful of times. The chain is built from TRBV7-2 and TRBJ2-3; tentatively, D is TRBD2 (6 bases). Looked up from germline, CDR1 is SGHTA and CDR2 is FQGNSA. The CDR3 runs to 16 residues. V was trimmed by 0 bases and J by 1 base, leaving 11 bases between them. CDR3 sequence (DNA): TGTGCCAGCAGCTTAGCGCGGGCTAGCGGCACAGATACGCAGTATTTT. Protein: CASSLARASGTDTQYF.

The chain employs TRBV7-2 and TRBJ1-4; D is undetermined. The germline V gene has CDR1 SGHTA and CDR2 FQGNSA. The CDR3 length is 13 residues. V was pared by 0 bases and J by 8 bases, with 7 bases between. The CDR3 region is CASSLAVEEKLFF. For the CDR3, the DNA is TGTGCCAGCAGCTTAGCTGTGGAGGAAAAACTGTTTTTT. The full variable domain, in which reference TRBV7-2 and TRBJ1-4 provide the parts outside the CDR3, is GAGVSQSPSNKVTEKGKDVELRCDPISGHTALYWYRQSLGQGLEFLIYFQGNSAPDKSGLPSDRFSAERTGGSVSTLTIQRTQQEDSAVYLCASSLAVEEKLFFGSGTQLSVL.